A selection of T cell receptor beta chains follows, all from one sample in a study of cytomegalovirus exposure and HLA in healthy donors. Method: immunoSEQ multiplex PCR; TCRdb's copy keeps in-frame clones and lacks some. The table records tens of thousands of clones, 80% of them present only once. Material: PBMCs. The origin of the receptors is a woman aged 45-59 years in good health and CMV-seropositive. CDR3s leave out the opening cysteine and the closing phenylalanine or tryptophan. The order of the fields is D gene, J gene, clone size, V gene, CDR3 protein. A D gene is named only where the DNA matches it firmly. Size is omitted from some rows. Given values are once, few, many or a class for expanded clones.

>TRBD2|TRBJ2-1|NA|TRBV5-1
ASSFREGYNEQF
>NA|TRBJ2-5|NA|TRBV7-9
ASSYPNGEWYQETQY
>NA|TRBJ1-4|NA|TRBV27
ASSDRQASSEKLF
>TRBD2|TRBJ2-1|NA|TRBV25-1
ASRDLAGPYNEQF
>TRBD2|TRBJ2-1|once|TRBV5-6
ASSSLGLGSYNEQF
>TRBD2|TRBJ2-5|NA|TRBV27
ATTPLAGLETQY
>NA|TRBJ2-3|NA|TRBV4-2
ASSQVAGPTEDTQY
>NA|TRBJ2-2|NA|TRBV7-9
ASLERGATPGELF
>TRBD2|TRBJ2-1|once|TRBV5-1
ASRKRTSGVVNEQF
>NA|TRBJ1-1|NA|TRBV6-1
ASSEASVNTEAF
>NA|TRBJ1-1|NA|TRBV5-1
ASSSGTTNTEAF
>NA|TRBJ2-4|NA|TRBV27
ASSQQGAKNIQY
>TRBD1|TRBJ2-1|NA|TRBV5-1
ASSLQGNEQF
>TRBD2|TRBJ2-1|NA|TRBV7-9
ASKTSGNYNEQF
>TRBD2|TRBJ2-5|once|TRBV5-1
ASSPFLAAETQY
>NA|TRBJ1-3|once|TRBV5-1
ASSDRLSGNTIY
>TRBD1|TRBJ1-1|NA|TRBV11-2
ASSSDRGRPEAF
>NA|TRBJ1-5|NA|TRBV29-1
SVTGSGDTEPQH
>NA|TRBJ2-1|NA|TRBV7-6
ASSAVGSGSNEQF
>NA|TRBJ1-1|NA|TRBV4-1
ASSQVATPNTEAF
>NA|TRBJ2-2|NA|TRBV27
ASSPTQNTGELF
>TRBD2|TRBJ2-1|NA|TRBV9
ASSSTGTSPNEQF